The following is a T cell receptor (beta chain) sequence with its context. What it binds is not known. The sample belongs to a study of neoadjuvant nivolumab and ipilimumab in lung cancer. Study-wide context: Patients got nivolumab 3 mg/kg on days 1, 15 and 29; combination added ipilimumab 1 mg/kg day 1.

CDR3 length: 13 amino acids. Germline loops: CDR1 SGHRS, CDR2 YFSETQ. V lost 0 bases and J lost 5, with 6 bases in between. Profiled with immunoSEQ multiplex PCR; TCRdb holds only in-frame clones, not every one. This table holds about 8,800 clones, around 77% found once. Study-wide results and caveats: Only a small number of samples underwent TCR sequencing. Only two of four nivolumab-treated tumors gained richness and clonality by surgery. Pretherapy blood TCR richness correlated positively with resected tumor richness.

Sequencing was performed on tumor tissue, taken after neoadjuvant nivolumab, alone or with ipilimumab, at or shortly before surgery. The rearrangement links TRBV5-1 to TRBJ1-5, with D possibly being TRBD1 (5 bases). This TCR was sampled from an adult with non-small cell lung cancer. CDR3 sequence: CASSLGGDQPQHF. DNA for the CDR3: TGCGCCAGCAGCTTGGGAGGGGATCAGCCCCAGCATTTT. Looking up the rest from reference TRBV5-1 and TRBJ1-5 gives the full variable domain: KAGVTQTPRYLIKTRGQQVTLSCSPISGHRSVSWYQQTPGQGLQFLFEYFSETQRNKGNFPGRFSGRQFSNSRSEMNVSTLELGDSALYLCASSLGGDQPQHFGDGTRLSIL.